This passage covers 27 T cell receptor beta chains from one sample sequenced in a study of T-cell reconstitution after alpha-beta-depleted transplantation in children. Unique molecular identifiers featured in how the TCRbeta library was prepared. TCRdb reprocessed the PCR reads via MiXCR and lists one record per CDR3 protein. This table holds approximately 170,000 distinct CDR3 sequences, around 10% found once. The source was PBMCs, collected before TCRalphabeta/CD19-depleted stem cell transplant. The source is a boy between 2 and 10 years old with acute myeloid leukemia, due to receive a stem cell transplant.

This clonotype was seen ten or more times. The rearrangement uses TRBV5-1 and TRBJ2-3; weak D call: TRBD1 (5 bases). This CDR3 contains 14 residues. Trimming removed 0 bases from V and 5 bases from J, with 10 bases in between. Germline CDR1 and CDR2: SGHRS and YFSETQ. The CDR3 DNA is TGCGCCAGCAGCTTGGATCAGGGTAAAGATACGCAGTATTTT. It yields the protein CASSLDQGKDTQYF.

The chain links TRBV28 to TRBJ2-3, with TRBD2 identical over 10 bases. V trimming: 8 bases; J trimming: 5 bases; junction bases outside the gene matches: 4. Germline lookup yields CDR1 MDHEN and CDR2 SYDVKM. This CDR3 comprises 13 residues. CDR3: CASETSGLDTQYF. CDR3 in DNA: TGTGCCAGCGAGACTAGCGGGCTAGATACGCAGTATTTT.

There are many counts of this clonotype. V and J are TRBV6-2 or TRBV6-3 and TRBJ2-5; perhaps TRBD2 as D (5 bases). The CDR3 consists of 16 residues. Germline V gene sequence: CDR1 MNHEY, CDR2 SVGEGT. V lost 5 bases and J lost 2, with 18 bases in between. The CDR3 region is CASSRTRLSPQETQYF. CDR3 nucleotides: TGTGCCAGCAGTCGGACTCGACTCTCACCACAAGAGACCCAGTACTTC.

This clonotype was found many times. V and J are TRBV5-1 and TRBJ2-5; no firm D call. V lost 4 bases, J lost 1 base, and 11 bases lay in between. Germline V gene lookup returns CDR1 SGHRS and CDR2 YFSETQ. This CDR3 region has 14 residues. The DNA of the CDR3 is TGCGCCAGCAGCACGGGTGGCCCCCAAGAGACCCAGTACTTC. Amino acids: CASSTGGPQETQYF.

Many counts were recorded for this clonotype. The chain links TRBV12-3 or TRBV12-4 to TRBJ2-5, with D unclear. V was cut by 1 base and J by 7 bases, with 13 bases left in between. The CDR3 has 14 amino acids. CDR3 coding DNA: TGTGCCAGCAGTTTAGGTCTCGAAAGAGGGACCCAGTACTTC. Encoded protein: CASSLGLERGTQYF.

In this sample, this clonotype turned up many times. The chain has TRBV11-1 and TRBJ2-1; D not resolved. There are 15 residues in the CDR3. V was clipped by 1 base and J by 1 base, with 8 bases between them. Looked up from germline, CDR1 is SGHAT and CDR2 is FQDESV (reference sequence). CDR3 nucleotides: TGTGCCAGCAGCTTAGAAGGGTTGTCCTACAATGAGCAGTTCTTC. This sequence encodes CASSLEGLSYNEQFF. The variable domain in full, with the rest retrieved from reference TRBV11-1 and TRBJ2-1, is EAEVAQSPRYKITEKSQAVAFWCDPISGHATLYWYRQILGQGPELLVQFQDESVVDDSQLPKDRFSAERLKGVDSTLKIQPAELGDSAMYLCASSLEGLSYNEQFFGPGTRLTVL.

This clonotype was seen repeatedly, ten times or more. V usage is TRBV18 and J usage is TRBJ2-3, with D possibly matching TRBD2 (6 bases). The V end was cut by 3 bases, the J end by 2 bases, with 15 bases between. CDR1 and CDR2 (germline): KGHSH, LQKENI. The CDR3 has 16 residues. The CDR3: CASSPAGTAITDTQYF. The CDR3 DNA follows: TGTGCCAGCTCACCGGCGGGAACAGCAATCACAGATACGCAGTATTTT.

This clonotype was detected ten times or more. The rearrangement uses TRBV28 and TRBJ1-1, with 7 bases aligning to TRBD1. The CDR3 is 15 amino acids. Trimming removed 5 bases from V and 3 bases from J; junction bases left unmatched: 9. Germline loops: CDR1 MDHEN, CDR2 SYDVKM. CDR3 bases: TGTGCCAGCAGTGTCCCGACAGGGCGCGACACTGAAGCTTTCTTT. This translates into CASSVPTGRDTEAFF. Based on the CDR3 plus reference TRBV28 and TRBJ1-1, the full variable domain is DVKVTQSSRYLVKRTGEKVFLECVQDMDHENMFWYRQDPGLGLRLIYFSYDVKMKEKGDIPEGYSVSREKKERFSLILESASTNQTSMYLCASSVPTGRDTEAFFGQGTRLTVV.

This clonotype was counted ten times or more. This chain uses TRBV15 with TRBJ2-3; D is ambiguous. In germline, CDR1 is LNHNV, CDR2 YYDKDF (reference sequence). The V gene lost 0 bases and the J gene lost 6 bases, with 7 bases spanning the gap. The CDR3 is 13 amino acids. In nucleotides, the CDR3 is TGTGCCACCAGCAGAGACCCAGCGGATACGCAGTATTTT. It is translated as CATSRDPADTQYF.

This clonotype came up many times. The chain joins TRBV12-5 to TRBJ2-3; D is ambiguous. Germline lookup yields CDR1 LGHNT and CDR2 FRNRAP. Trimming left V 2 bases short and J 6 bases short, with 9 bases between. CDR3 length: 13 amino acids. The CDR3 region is CASGLQDGDTQYF. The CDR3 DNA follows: TGTGCTAGTGGTTTGCAGGATGGGGATACGCAGTATTTT.

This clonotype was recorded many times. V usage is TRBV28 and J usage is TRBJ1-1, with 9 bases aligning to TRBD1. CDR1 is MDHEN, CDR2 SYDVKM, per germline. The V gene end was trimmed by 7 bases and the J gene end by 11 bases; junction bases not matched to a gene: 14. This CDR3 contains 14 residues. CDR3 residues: CASTPGQGLTFAFF. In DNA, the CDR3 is TGTGCCAGCACTCCCGGACAGGGGCTAACTTTTGCTTTCTTT. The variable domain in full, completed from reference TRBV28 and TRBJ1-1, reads DVKVTQSSRYLVKRTGEKVFLECVQDMDHENMFWYRQDPGLGLRLIYFSYDVKMKEKGDIPEGYSVSREKKERFSLILESASTNQTSMYLCASTPGQGLTFAFFGQGTRLTVV.

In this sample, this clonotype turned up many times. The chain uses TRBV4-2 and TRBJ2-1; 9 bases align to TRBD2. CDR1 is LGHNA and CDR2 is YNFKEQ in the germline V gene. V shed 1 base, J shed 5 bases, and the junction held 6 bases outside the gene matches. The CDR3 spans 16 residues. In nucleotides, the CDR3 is TGTGCCAGCAGCCAAGGGGCGGGACTAGCAAACAATGAGCAGTTCTTC. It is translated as CASSQGAGLANNEQFF.

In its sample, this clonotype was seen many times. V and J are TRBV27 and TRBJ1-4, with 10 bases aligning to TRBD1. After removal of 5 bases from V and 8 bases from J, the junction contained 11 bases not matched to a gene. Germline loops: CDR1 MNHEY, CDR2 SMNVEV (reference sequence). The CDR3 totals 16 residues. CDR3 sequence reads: CASSHKGDRGQEKLFF. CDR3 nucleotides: TGTGCCAGCAGTCACAAAGGAGACAGGGGGCAAGAAAAACTGTTTTTT.

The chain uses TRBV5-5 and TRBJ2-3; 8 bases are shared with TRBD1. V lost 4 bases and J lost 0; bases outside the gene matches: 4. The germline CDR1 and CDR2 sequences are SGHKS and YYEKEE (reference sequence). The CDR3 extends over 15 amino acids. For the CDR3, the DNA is TGTGCCAGCAGCCTCCGGGACAGGAGCACAGATACGCAGTATTTT. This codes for CASSLRDRSTDTQYF.

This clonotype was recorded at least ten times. The CDR3 nucleotides read TGTGCCAGCAGCCACGACAGGGGGAGTGCAACTAATGAAAAACTGTTTTTT. Amino acids: CASSHDRGSATNEKLFF. This chain uses TRBV14 with TRBJ1-4, with TRBD1 identical over 9 bases. With V trimmed by 3 bases and J by 0 bases, 5 bases remained unmatched. This CDR3 is 17 amino acids long. CDR1 and CDR2 (germline): SGHDN, FVKESK.

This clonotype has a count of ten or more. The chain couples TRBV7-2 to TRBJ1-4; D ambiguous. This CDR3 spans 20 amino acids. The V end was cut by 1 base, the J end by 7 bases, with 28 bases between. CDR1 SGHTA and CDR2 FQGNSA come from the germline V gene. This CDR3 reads CASSLGGEQGTLRVAEKLFF. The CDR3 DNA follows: TGTGCCAGCAGCTTAGGAGGAGAGCAAGGAACTCTACGGGTAGCTGAAAAACTGTTTTTT.

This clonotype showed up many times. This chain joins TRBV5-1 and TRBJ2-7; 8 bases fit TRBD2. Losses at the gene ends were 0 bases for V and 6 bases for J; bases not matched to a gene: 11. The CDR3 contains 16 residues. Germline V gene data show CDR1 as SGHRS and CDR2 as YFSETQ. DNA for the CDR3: TGCGCCAGCAGCTTGGAGCGAGCGGGAGTGAAGGGCGAGCAGTACTTC. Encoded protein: CASSLERAGVKGEQYF.

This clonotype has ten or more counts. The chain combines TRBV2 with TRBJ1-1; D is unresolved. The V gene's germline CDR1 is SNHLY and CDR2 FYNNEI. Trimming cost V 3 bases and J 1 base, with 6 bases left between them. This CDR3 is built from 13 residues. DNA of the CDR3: TGTGCCAGCAGTGACCAAGGGAACACTGAAGCTTTCTTT. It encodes CASSDQGNTEAFF.

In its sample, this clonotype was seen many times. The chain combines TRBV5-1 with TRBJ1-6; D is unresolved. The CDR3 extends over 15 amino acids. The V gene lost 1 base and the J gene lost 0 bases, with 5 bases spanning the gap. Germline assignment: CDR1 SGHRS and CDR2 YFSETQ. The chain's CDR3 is CASSLSHSYNSPLHF. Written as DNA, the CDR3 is TGCGCCAGCAGCTTGAGTCACTCCTATAATTCACCCCTCCACTTT.

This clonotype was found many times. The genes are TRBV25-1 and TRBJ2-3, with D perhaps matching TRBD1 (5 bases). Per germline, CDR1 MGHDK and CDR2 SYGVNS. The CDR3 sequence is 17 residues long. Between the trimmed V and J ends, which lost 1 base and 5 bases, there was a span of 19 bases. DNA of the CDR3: TGTGCCAGCAGTGAATGGGGCCGTGAAGGGGTAGGAGATACGCAGTATTTT. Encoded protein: CASSEWGREGVGDTQYF.

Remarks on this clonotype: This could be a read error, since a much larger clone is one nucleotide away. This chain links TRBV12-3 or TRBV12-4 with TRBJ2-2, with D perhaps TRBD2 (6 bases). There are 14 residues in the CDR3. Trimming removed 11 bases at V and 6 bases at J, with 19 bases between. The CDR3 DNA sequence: TGTGCCCTCTGCCAGGTAGGAGGGTCCGGGGAGCTGTTTTTT. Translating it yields CALCQVGGSGELFF.

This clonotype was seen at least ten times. The CDR3 region is CASSLGAGAHYEQYV. CDR3 DNA sequence: TGTGCCAGCAGCTTAGGGGCAGGGGCCCACTACGAGCAGTACGTC. The chain couples TRBV7-6 to TRBJ2-7; D perhaps matches TRBD1 (6 bases). Trimming cost V 1 base and J 3 bases, with 13 bases left between them. Germline assignment: CDR1 SGHVS and CDR2 FNYEAQ. This CDR3 contains 15 residues.

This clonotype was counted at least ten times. The CDR3 here is CASSSVPPDQNEQFF. CDR3 DNA sequence: TGTGCCAGCAGCTCTGTCCCACCAGATCAGAATGAGCAGTTCTTC. V and J are TRBV7-8 and TRBJ2-1; D uncertain. The CDR3 sequence is 15 residues long. Trimming pared 4 bases from V and 7 bases from J, leaving 17 bases between. Germline CDR1 reads SGHVS; CDR2 reads FQNEAQ.

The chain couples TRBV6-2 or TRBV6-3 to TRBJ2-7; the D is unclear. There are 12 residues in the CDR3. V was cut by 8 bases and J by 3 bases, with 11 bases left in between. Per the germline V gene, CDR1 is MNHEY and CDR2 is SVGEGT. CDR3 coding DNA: TGTGCCAGCGTATCAGTTCGCTACGAGCAGTACGTC. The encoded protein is CASVSVRYEQYV.

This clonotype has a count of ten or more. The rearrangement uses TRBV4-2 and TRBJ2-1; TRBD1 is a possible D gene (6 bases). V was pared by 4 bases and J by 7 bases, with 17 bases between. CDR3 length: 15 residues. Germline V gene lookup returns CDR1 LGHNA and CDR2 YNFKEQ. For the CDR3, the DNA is TGTGCCAGCAGCCGACCCGCTCAACAGGGAAATGAGCAGTTCTTC. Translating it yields CASSRPAQQGNEQFF.

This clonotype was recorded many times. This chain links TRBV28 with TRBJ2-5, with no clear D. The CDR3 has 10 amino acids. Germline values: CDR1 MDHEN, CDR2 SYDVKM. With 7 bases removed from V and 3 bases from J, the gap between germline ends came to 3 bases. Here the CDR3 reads CASTEETQYF. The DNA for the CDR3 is TGTGCCAGCACTGAAGAGACCCAGTACTTC.

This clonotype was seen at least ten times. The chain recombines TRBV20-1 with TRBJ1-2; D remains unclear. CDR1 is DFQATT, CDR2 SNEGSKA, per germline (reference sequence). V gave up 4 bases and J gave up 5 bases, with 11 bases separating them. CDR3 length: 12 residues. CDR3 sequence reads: CSATDPGYGYTF. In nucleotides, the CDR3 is TGCAGTGCTACAGATCCGGGGTATGGCTACACCTTC.